The TCR beta chain described here comes from a study of CD8+CD57+ T cells in acquired aplastic anemia. Those patients picked for sequencing had displayed CD8+CD57+ cell expansion on flow cytometry. Sampling of blood occurred while the patients had still received no therapy. This clonotype appeared many times. Its antigen is not known. This CDR3 comprises 16 residues. Trimming took 3 bases from V and 3 from J; bases not matched to a gene: 5. In germline, CDR1 is KGHDR, CDR2 SFDVKD. Study-level points and caveats: With respect to CD8+ Simpson's diversity, patients and controls did not differ significantly. The study identified about 30 CD8+ CDR3 sequences shared by patients and controls.

Profiling that covered TCR beta VDJ and CDR3 relied on genomic DNA as its template. TCRdb used MiXCR to reprocess the reads, holding one entry per CDR3 protein. This table holds about 180,000 distinct CDR3 sequences, less than 50% found once. The J gene is TRBJ2-7, the V gene TRBV24-1; 12 nucleotides match TRBD2. This sequence was found in a human donor with aplastic anemia. The sequenced sample was sorted CD4+, CD8+, or CD8+CD57+ T cells (not recorded which) from PBMCs. The CDR3 sequence is CATSDGLAGGFYEQYF. The CDR3, as DNA: TGTGCCACCAGTGATGGCCTAGCGGGAGGGTTCTACGAGCAGTACTTC.